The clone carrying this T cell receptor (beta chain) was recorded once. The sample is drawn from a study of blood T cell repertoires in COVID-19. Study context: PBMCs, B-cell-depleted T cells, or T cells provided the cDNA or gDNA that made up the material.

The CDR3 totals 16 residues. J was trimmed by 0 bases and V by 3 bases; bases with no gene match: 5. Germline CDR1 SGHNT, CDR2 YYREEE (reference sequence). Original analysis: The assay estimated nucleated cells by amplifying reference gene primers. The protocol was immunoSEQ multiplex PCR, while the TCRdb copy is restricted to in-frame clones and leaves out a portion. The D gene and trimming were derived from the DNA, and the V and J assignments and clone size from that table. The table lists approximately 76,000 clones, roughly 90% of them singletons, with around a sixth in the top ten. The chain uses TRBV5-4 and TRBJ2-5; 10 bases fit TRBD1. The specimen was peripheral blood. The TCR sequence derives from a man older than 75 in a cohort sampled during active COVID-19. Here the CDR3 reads CASSSWDRGDQETQYF. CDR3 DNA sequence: TGTGCCAGCAGCTCGTGGGACAGGGGAGACCAAGAGACCCAGTACTTC.